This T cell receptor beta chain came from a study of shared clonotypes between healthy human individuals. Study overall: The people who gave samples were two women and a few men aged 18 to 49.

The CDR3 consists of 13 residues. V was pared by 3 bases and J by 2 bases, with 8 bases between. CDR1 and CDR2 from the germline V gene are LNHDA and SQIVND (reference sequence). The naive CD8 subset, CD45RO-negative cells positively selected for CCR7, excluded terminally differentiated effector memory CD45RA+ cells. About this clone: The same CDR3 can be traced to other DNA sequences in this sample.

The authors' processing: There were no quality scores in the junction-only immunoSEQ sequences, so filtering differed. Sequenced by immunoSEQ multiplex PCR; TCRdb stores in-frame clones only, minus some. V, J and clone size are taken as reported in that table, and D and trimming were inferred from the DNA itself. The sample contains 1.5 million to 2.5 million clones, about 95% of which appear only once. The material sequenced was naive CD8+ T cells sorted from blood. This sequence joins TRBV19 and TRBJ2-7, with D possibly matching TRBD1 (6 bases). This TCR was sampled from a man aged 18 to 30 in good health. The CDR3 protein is CASSIGTPYEQYF. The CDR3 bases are TGTGCCAGTAGTATCGGGACACCCTACGAGCAGTACTTC.